What follows describes a single TCR beta chain. What it recognizes is unknown. The sample originates from a study of shared clonotypes between healthy human individuals. Turning to the study itself: Aged 18 to 49, the donors were a couple of women and three men. Plates per donor: three CD4 naive, three CD4 memory, two CD8 naive, one CD8 memory.

Notes on the study in general: In several donors, approximately 5% of naive CD4 clonotypes appeared in common. Only blood samples were collected, and tissue repertoires likely differ.

Produced via immunoSEQ multiplex PCR; TCRdb's table is partial and in-frame only. The data show roughly 1,000,000 clones, with 70% to 80% seen just once and about 0.52% held by the top ten. From germline, CDR1 is LGHNA and CDR2 YNFKEQ. The CDR3 is 16 amino acids. V lost 0 bases, J lost 7 bases, and 5 bases stayed unmatched. The receptor's source is a man younger than 30 in good health. Some clones in this sample may be carry-over from other donors' samples. The rearrangement uses TRBV4-2 and TRBJ1-5; 11 nucleotides align to TRBD1. Input material: memory CD4+ T cells from PBMCs. Subset given: CD45RA-negative fraction. The CDR3 reads CASSQDKGQGEQPQHF. The DNA for the CDR3 is TGTGCCAGCAGCCAAGATAAGGGACAGGGGGAACAGCCCCAGCATTTT.